This TCR beta chain was profiled in a study of post-analysis software for immune sequencing data. There are many counts of this clonotype. The antigen is not known. Study results and limitations: Strong same-batch co-clustering of samples appeared with F measure clustering. Controls significantly exceeded multiple sclerosis patients in normalized Chao1 diversity.

TCR beta cDNA libraries had unique molecular identifiers. There were about 0.95 to 11 million T cells, and some 500,000 cDNA molecules came from them. TCRdb ran MiXCR on the PCR reads and lists one entry per CDR3 protein. The sample comprises 170,000 or so distinct CDR3 sequences, around 30% of which are singletons, and approximately 1.5% rests with the top ten. Input material: blood. The TCR sequence derives from a girl under 18 with multiple sclerosis.

CDR3 loop: CASSLRDRVYYGYTF. CDR3 DNA: TGTGCCAGCAGCTTGCGGGACAGGGTGTACTATGGCTACACCTTC. The gene calls are TRBV5-6 and TRBJ1-2; TRBD1 matches at 9 bases. This CDR3 spans 15 amino acids. The V and J ends lost 1 base and 3 bases, in that order; junction bases with no gene match: 4. Germline CDR1 is SGHDT and CDR2 is YYEEEE. Looking up the rest from reference TRBV5-6 and TRBJ1-2 gives the full variable domain: DAGVTQSPTHLIKTRGQQVTLRCSPKSGHDTVSWYQQALGQGPQFIFQYYEEEERQRGNFPDRFSGHQFPNYSSELNVNALLLGDSALYLCASSLRDRVYYGYTFGSGTRLTVV.